These 14 T cell receptor beta chains were sequenced from one sample in a study of shared T cell receptors in the human thymus. Here immunoSEQ multiplex PCR was the method, and the copy in TCRdb shows in-frame clones only, minus some. The profile shows roughly 660,000 clones, approximately 87% of them singletons. This same sample was also taken into another study, of human thymus T cells.

The sequencing input was thymocytes. The receptors come from a boy younger than two with a congenital heart defect.

The chain carries TRBV4-3 and TRBJ2-5, with 11 bases fitting TRBD1. The CDR3 runs to 15 residues. Germline V gives CDR1 LGHNA, CDR2 YSLEER. V lost 6 bases, J lost 4 bases, and 7 bases stayed unmatched. The CDR3: CASSRTGGEGETQYF. In nucleotides, the CDR3 is TGCGCCAGCAGTCGGACAGGGGGCGAGGGAGAGACCCAGTACTTC.

The chain recombines TRBV19 with TRBJ2-1, with 15 positions matching TRBD2. J gave up 7 bases and V 8 bases, and 6 bases lay outside the gene matches. From germline, CDR1 is LNHDA and CDR2 SQIVND (reference sequence). This CDR3 has 15 amino acids. CDR3 region: CASEGTSGRWNEQFF. The CDR3 DNA reads TGTGCCAGTGAGGGGACTAGCGGGAGGTGGAATGAGCAGTTCTTC.

The chain is built from TRBV11-2 and TRBJ2-2, with TRBD2 matching over 7 bases. V was pared by 4 bases and J by 4 bases, with 3 bases of the junction left unmatched. Germline lookup yields CDR1 SGHAT and CDR2 FQNNGV. The CDR3 runs to 14 residues. CDR3 bases: TGTGCCAGCAGCTCACTAGCGAGCACCGGGGAGCTGTTTTTT. Amino acids: CASSSLASTGELFF.

This clone was detected only a few times. The V call is TRBV27, the J call TRBJ2-7; D may be TRBD1 (5 bases). The CDR3 consists of 11 residues. CDR1 is MNHEY, CDR2 SMNVEV, per germline (reference sequence). V gave up 4 bases and J gave up 5 bases, with 6 bases separating them. CDR3 sequence: CASSSRDEQYF. The DNA of the CDR3 is TGTGCCAGCAGTTCCAGGGACGAGCAGTACTTC.

The rearrangement joins TRBV9 to TRBJ2-1, with TRBD2 identical over 9 bases. This CDR3 spans 17 amino acids. V was pared by 0 bases and J by 3 bases, with 7 bases of the junction left unmatched. The germline CDR1 and CDR2 sequences are SGDLS and YYNGEE. The CDR3 here is CASSVEASGTYYNEQFF. CDR3 nucleotides: TGTGCCAGCAGCGTAGAGGCTAGCGGGACCTACTACAATGAGCAGTTCTTC.

V usage is TRBV19 and J usage is TRBJ1-1; no definite D call. Germline CDR1 is LNHDA and CDR2 is SQIVND (reference sequence). V gave up 3 bases and J gave up 3 bases, with 11 bases separating them. The length of the CDR3 is 14 residues. CDR3 in DNA: TGTGCCAGTAGTATGCTAGGCGGTTACACTGAAGCTTTCTTT. The encoded protein is CASSMLGGYTEAFF.

The chain is built from TRBV15 and TRBJ1-1; tentatively, D is TRBD1 (6 bases). V was pared by 5 bases and J by 3 bases, with 13 bases between. The V gene's germline CDR1 is LNHNV and CDR2 YYDKDF (reference sequence). CDR3 length: 14 residues. The CDR3 sequence is CATSSGGADTEAFF. For the CDR3, the DNA is TGTGCCACCAGCTCGGGGGGCGCCGACACTGAAGCTTTCTTT.

DNA for the CDR3: TGTGCCAGCAGCCTAACCAGGGCCGGGGAGCAGTACTTC. This sequence encodes CASSLTRAGEQYF. The chain recombines TRBV4-2 with TRBJ2-7, with D possibly being TRBD1 (5 bases). Per germline, CDR1 LGHNA and CDR2 YNFKEQ. This CDR3 has 13 amino acids. Between the trimmed V and J ends, which lost 4 bases and 7 bases, there was a span of 14 bases.

The chain employs TRBV7-8 and TRBJ2-7; D gene uncertain. Germline V gives CDR1 SGHVS, CDR2 FQNEAQ. The CDR3 is made up of 15 amino acids. Trimming left V 1 base short and J 0 bases short, with 10 bases between. CDR3 amino acids: CASSLGRVPSYEQYF. The CDR3, as DNA: TGTGCCAGCAGCTTAGGACGGGTTCCCTCCTACGAGCAGTACTTC.

V usage is TRBV2 and J usage is TRBJ2-7, with 10 positions matching TRBD1. Germline assignment: CDR1 SNHLY and CDR2 FYNNEI. The CDR3 loop spans 15 amino acids. The V gene end was trimmed by 0 bases and the J gene end by 6 bases; junction bases not matched to a gene: 5. The CDR3 protein is CASSEATGTGAEQYF. DNA of the CDR3: TGTGCCAGCAGTGAAGCGACAGGGACAGGGGCCGAGCAGTACTTC.

The V call is TRBV12-5, the J call TRBJ1-2; D is unresolved. Germline CDR1 and CDR2: LGHNT and FRNRAP. The V end lost 5 bases, the J end lost 7 bases, and 17 bases lay between the germline ends. The length of the CDR3 is 14 residues. CDR3 region: CASGPISVGGGYTF. Written as DNA, the CDR3 is TGTGCTAGTGGTCCGATATCCGTAGGAGGTGGCTACACCTTC.

The V gene is TRBV2, the J gene TRBJ2-3, with D maybe TRBD2 (5 bases). The germline V gene has CDR1 SNHLY and CDR2 FYNNEI. The V end lost 1 base, the J end lost 4 bases, and 9 bases lay between the germline ends. CDR3 length: 14 residues. CDR3 sequence: CASSEGLAPDTQYF. CDR3 nucleotides: TGTGCCAGCAGTGAAGGCCTAGCCCCAGATACGCAGTATTTT.

The genes are TRBV5-1 and TRBJ2-7, with D maybe TRBD1 (6 bases). Germline loops: CDR1 SGHRS, CDR2 YFSETQ. Trimming removed 0 bases from V and 7 bases from J, with 20 bases in between. This CDR3 is 16 amino acids long. The CDR3 DNA reads TGCGCCAGCAGCTTGGACCACGGACAGAATCGAAGGGAGCAGTACTTC. It is translated as CASSLDHGQNRREQYF. The complete variable domain, with remaining parts taken from reference TRBV5-1 and TRBJ2-7, reads KAGVTQTPRYLIKTRGQQVTLSCSPISGHRSVSWYQQTPGQGLQFLFEYFSETQRNKGNFPGRFSGRQFSNSRSEMNVSTLELGDSALYLCASSLDHGQNRREQYFGPGTRLTVT.

The chain employs TRBV7-2 and TRBJ2-3; TRBD2 matches 7 bases. CDR1 is SGHTA and CDR2 is FQGNSA in the germline V gene. The CDR3 spans 17 residues. The J segment lost 3 bases and the V segment lost 3 bases, leaving 12 bases of the junction unmatched. The chain's CDR3 is CASSLGRETGITDTQYF. CDR3 DNA: TGTGCCAGCAGCTTGGGGCGGGAGACGGGGATAACAGATACGCAGTATTTT.